This T cell receptor beta chain is from a study of T cells in Graves' hyperthyroidism and ophthalmopathy. Study-wide findings and caveats: Most thyroid clonotypes that were expanded above 0.001 also turned up in blood.

There are a few counts of this clonotype. Its antigen remains unidentified. The V end lost 3 bases, the J end lost 2 bases, and 17 bases lay between the germline ends. Germline CDR1 and CDR2: KGHSH and LQKENI. The CDR3 sequence is 18 residues long. TCR beta CDR3 region amplification was performed from RNA transcripts. Researchers ran a first-round RT-PCR on the TCR CDR3 using the HTBI primer set. One entry per CDR3 protein, called by TCRdb with MiXCR from the multiplex PCR reads. The sample shows about 700,000 distinct CDR3 sequences, 14% of them seen only once. Specimen: blood. The source of this sequence is a woman under 30 with Graves' hyperthyroidism. V is TRBV18 and J is TRBJ2-6; a weak D match, TRBD1 (5 bases). CDR3 region: CASSPLDSSGPGANVLTF. The CDR3, as DNA: TGTGCCAGCTCACCGTTAGACAGTTCTGGACCTGGGGCCAACGTCCTGACTTTC.